One sample yielded the 22 T cell receptor beta chains listed below, sequenced in a study of tumor-infiltrating lymphocytes in primary liver carcinoma. The study co-extracted DNA and RNA from 20-30 mg of unsorted bulk tissue. TCR beta cDNA was made from 450 to 550 ng total RNA with a constant-region primer. Libraries of TCR beta came from three nested multiplex PCR rounds with slightly modified ARM-PCR. TRBV1-TRBV30 forward primers paired with a C-beta reverse primer drove the first two PCR rounds, about 9 cycles each. TCRdb re-called the multiplex PCR reads with MiXCR, one entry per CDR3 protein. The profile covers roughly 100,000 distinct CDR3 sequences, with about four fifths appearing a single time and around 21% taken by the ten largest. The sequenced material came from liver tumor tissue from sampling region 3. Subset indicated: tumor region T3, left-lateral pole. Receptor source: a middle-aged man with primary liver carcinoma and hepatitis B virus infection.

As to this clonotype: The CDR3 does not end in the conserved phenylalanine or tryptophan, so this is likely a read error. Because the CDR3's place on the DNA is in doubt, the DNA is left out and the CDR3 is given as listed by TCRdb. The V and J genes are TRBV10-3 and TRBJ1-1. Germline V gene data show CDR1 as ENHRY and CDR2 as SYGVKD. The CDR3 spans 12 residues, counting both ends. CDR3 protein: CAIRDPSTEAYY.

The rearrangement joins TRBV29-1 to TRBJ2-3, with D possibly TRBD2 on 7 matching bases. The germline V gene encodes CDR1 SQVTM and CDR2 ANQGSEA. The CDR3 contains 12 residues. Trimming left V 8 bases short and J 8 bases short, with 17 bases between. The CDR3 DNA is TGCAGCCTAGATGCGGGGGCTGGTACGCAGTATTTT. The encoded protein is CSLDAGAGTQYF.

Details on this clonotype: At one end the junction does not follow the germline gene, possibly because of a read error. V and J are TRBV6-2 or TRBV6-3 and TRBJ2-7; D call uncertain. The CDR3 runs to 13 residues. Germline V gene sequence: CDR1 MNHEY, CDR2 SVGEGT. The DNA of the CDR3 is TGTGCCAGCAGTTGCGAGGTACCTTACGAGCTGTACTTC. It is translated as CASSCEVPYELYF.

On this clonotype: One end of the junction is discordant with germline, which a read error may explain. The genes are TRBV12-3 or TRBV12-4 and TRBJ2-7; 8 bases fit TRBD2. CDR3 size: 14 residues. The CDR3 DNA reads TGTGCCAGTAGTTGGCTTAGCGGGGACTACGAGCAGTACTTC. Its protein product is CASSWLSGDYEQYF.

Regarding this clonotype: A much larger clonotype is one base distant, so this may be a read error. V is TRBV10-3 and J is TRBJ2-3; the D is unclear. Trimming shortened V by 11 bases and J by 5 bases, and 14 bases separated the two germline ends. The CDR3 extends over 12 amino acids. Germline CDR1 is ENHRY and CDR2 is SYGVKD. CDR3 sequence reads: CAYGNEIDTQYF. Written as DNA, the CDR3 is TGTGCCTATGGTAATGAGATAGATACGCAGTATTTT.

A remark on this clonotype: This is likely a read error, given that the CDR3 carries no conserved phenylalanine or tryptophan at its end. The chain employs TRBV4-2 and TRBJ2-1, with 10 bases fitting TRBD2. The ends lost 6 bases at V and 4 bases at J; junction bases unmatched: 6. CDR1 and CDR2 (germline): LGHNA, YNFKEQ. The CDR3 is made up of 15 amino acids. Written as DNA, the CDR3 is TGTGCCAGCAGTCCTAGCGGGAGTCAGTACAATGAGCAGTTCTTA. Translated, it gives CASSPSGSQYNEQFL.

Comments on this clonotype: Relative to the germline gene, one junction end is altered; a read error may explain this. V gene TRBV11-2 combines with J gene TRBJ2-6, with D perhaps assigned TRBD1 or TRBD2 (5 bases each). There are 15 residues in the CDR3. Germline assignment: CDR1 SGHAT and CDR2 FQNNGV. CDR3 loop: CATQRPRSGAYVLSF. DNA for the CDR3: TGTGCCACCCAGCGGCCGCGCTCTGGGGCCTATGTCCTGAGTTTC.

To note about this clonotype: At one end the junction does not follow the germline gene, possibly because of a read error. The chain is built from TRBV6-6 and TRBJ2-5, with unresolved D. Per the germline V gene, CDR1 is MNHNY and CDR2 is SVGAGI (reference sequence). The CDR3 runs 11 residues. The CDR3 loop reads CASNPQETQNF. The CDR3 bases are TGTGCCAGCAATCCTCAAGAGACCCAGAATTTC.

Concerning this clonotype: One end of the junction varies from germline; a read error may be responsible. The V and J genes are TRBV4-2 and TRBJ2-1, with 14 bases that match TRBD2. The CDR3 length is 17 residues. Germline CDR1 is LGHNA and CDR2 is YNFKEQ. CDR3 region: CASNQEGTSGSIYEQLF. CDR3 DNA sequence: TGTGCCAGCAATCAAGAAGGGACTAGCGGGAGTATCTATGAACAGCTCTTC.

Comment on this clonotype: Sequence at one end of the junction differs from germline and may be a read error. The chain employs TRBV29-1 and TRBJ2-1; 8 nucleotides line up with TRBD2. The CDR3 has 14 amino acids. The germline V gene encodes CDR1 SQVTM and CDR2 ANQGSEA. Written as DNA, the CDR3 is TGCATCGGGGGGGGGAGCGGCTCCTACAATGAGCAGTTTTTC. This codes for CIGGGSGSYNEQFF.

In the case of this clonotype: At one of its ends the junction is not consistent with the germline gene, which may arise from a read error. This chain links TRBV12-3 or TRBV12-4 with TRBJ2-5; TRBD2 matches at 16 bases. The CDR3 is made up of 18 amino acids. As DNA, the CDR3 is TGTGCCAGCAGTTGGGGACTAGCGGGAGGGGAGATTCGGGAGACTCAGTACTTC. Translation: CASSWGLAGGEIRETQYF.

As to this clonotype: The conserved final phenylalanine or tryptophan is absent from the CDR3, which likely points to a read error. The rearrangement links TRBV4-2 to TRBJ2-7; D unresolved. Germline V CDR1 and CDR2: LGHNA, YNFKEQ. V lost 4 bases and J 5 bases, leaving 18 bases between the germline ends. The CDR3 is made up of 15 amino acids. CDR3 bases: TGTGCCAGCAGCCCGAGTTGGGAAGAAGTGCACGAGCAGTACCTC. Translated, it gives CASSPSWEEVHEQYL.

In nucleotides, the CDR3 is TGTGCCAGCAGCATAGGTGCGGGAGTGTGCGAGCAGTACTTC. Its translation: CASSIGAGVCEQYF. This chain links TRBV7-9 with TRBJ2-7; 7 bases are shared with TRBD2. Germline lookup yields CDR1 SEHNR and CDR2 FQNEAQ (reference sequence). Unmatched junction bases numbered 10, after V lost 5 bases and J lost 6 bases. The CDR3 extends over 14 amino acids.

A single count supports this clonotype. At one of its ends the junction is not consistent with the germline gene, which may arise from a read error. The chain joins TRBV11-3 to TRBJ2-3, with D possibly called TRBD1 or TRBD2 (6 bases each). Germline CDR1 SGHNT, CDR2 YENEEA. The CDR3 is 15 residues long. The CDR3 region is CASNPGGGGTETQYF. CDR3 in DNA: TGTGCCAGCAATCCCGGAGGGGGAGGCACAGAAACGCAATATTTT. The full variable domain, its missing parts supplied by reference TRBV11-3 and TRBJ2-3, is EAGVVQSPRYKIIEKKQPVAFWCNPISGHNTLYWYLQNLGQGPELLIRYENEEAVDDSQLPKDRFSAERLKGVDSTLKIQPAELGDSAVYLCASNPGGGGTETQYFGPGTRLTVL.

This clonotype is judged medium-sized. The chain is built from TRBV12-3 or TRBV12-4 and TRBJ1-1; no clear D. Trimming left V 6 bases short and J 1 base short, with 12 bases between. This CDR3 has 14 amino acids. CDR3 in DNA: TGTGCCAGCAGCTCTTCCGATGCGAACACTGAAGCTTTCTTT. Residues: CASSSSDANTEAFF.

About this clonotype itself: One junction end does not reproduce the germline sequence, and a read error may be involved. The V and J genes are TRBV6-1 and TRBJ1-5; D may be TRBD1 (6 bases). From germline, CDR1 is MNHNS and CDR2 SASEGT. CDR3 length equals 16 residues. As DNA, the CDR3 is TGTGCCAACAGTCCGCAGGGGCTGACCCTCAATCATCCCCAGCATTTT. Protein product: CANSPQGLTLNHPQHF.

The chain combines TRBV4-1 with TRBJ2-7, with 8 bases aligning to TRBD1. V lost 2 bases to trimming and J lost 6 bases; unmatched junction nucleotides: 12. The germline V gene has CDR1 MGHRA and CDR2 YSYEKL. The CDR3 has 16 residues. CDR3 protein: CASSQFPQGAGGEQYF. CDR3 DNA: TGCGCCAGCAGCCAATTCCCTCAGGGGGCTGGGGGCGAGCAGTACTTC.

With respect to this clonotype: A read error may account for a junction end that differs from germline. The chain joins TRBV6-1 to TRBJ1-2; 8 nucleotides match TRBD1. The CDR3 runs 12 residues. Germline V gene data show CDR1 as MNHNS and CDR2 as SASEGT. CDR3 DNA sequence: TGTGCCAGCAGTGAAGGCAGGGGGCGGAACGCTTTC. Translated, it gives CASSEGRGRNAF.

Turning to this clonotype: One junction end does not reproduce the germline sequence, and a read error may be involved. The chain recombines TRBV10-3 with TRBJ1-2; no clear D. The CDR3 has 14 amino acids. The germline CDR1 and CDR2 sequences are ENHRY and SYGVKD. As DNA, the CDR3 is TGTGCCATTAGTGTGTCCCTATTGGCGCATGGCTACACCTTC. Amino acid sequence: CAISVSLLAHGYTF.

A note on this clonotype: Sequence at one end of the junction differs from germline and may be a read error. The V call is TRBV4-2, the J call TRBJ1-2; maybe TRBD1 (6 bases). The CDR3 contains 17 residues. Germline V gene data show CDR1 as LGHNA and CDR2 as YNFKEQ. CDR3 coding DNA: TGTGCCAGCAGCCAAGAAACCGCCCAGGGGCTTAACGATGGCCACACCTTC. Translating gives CASSQETAQGLNDGHTF.

Remarks on this clonotype: The CDR3 end shows no conserved phenylalanine or tryptophan, and so a read error is likely. The CDR3 here is CASSLGGSGSIAGELFY. The DNA of the CDR3 is TGTGCCAGCAGCTTGGGTGGTAGCGGGTCCATCGCCGGGGAGCTGTTTTAT. The chain links TRBV5-4 to TRBJ2-2; 7 bases are shared with TRBD2. The CDR3 contains 17 residues. V dropped 0 bases and J dropped 6; count of bases not matched to a gene: 11. Germline CDR1 reads SGHNT; CDR2 reads YYREEE (reference sequence).

The chain is built from TRBV6-2 or TRBV6-3 and TRBJ2-7, with 9 nucleotides matching TRBD1. This CDR3 comprises 15 residues. The V gene's germline CDR1 is MNHEY and CDR2 SVGEGT. The CDR3 DNA sequence: TGTGCGAGCGACCTTCCGGGACAGGGAGGCATCGAGCAGTACTTC. This encodes CASDLPGQGGIEQYF.